This record covers a single T cell receptor (beta chain). Its specificity is unknown. This entry comes from a study of cytomegalovirus exposure and HLA in healthy donors. Findings and caveats of the study: Excluded were some V segments that proved indistinguishable, including TRBV6-2 and TRBV6-3. According to an earlier analysis, most TCR beta V segments yielded productive rearrangements about 90% or about 30% of the time. Researchers reported in a later analysis that a missense DCLRE1C variant was tied to TCR beta V- and J-gene trimming.

The CDR3 spans 15 residues. Germline V lookup: CDR1 SGHRS, CDR2 YFSETQ. Vbeta (60) and Jbeta (13) primers were used in the PCR. Sequencing was performed with immunoSEQ multiplex PCR; in TCRdb, only in-frame clones are kept and a portion is missing. The repertoire consists of approximately 95,000 clones, with less than 80% occurring once and the leading ten covering about 4%. This chain joins TRBV5-1 and TRBJ2-5, with 9 positions matching TRBD2. The end of the DNA fits TRBJ2-7 better, so the J call may be wrong. What was sequenced was PBMCs. This TCR was sampled from a middle-aged woman in good health and CMV-seropositive. The CDR3 bases are TGCGCCACCTCTGAGGGGCTAGCGGGGCCCTACGAGCAGTACTTC. Protein product: CATSEGLAGPYEQYF.